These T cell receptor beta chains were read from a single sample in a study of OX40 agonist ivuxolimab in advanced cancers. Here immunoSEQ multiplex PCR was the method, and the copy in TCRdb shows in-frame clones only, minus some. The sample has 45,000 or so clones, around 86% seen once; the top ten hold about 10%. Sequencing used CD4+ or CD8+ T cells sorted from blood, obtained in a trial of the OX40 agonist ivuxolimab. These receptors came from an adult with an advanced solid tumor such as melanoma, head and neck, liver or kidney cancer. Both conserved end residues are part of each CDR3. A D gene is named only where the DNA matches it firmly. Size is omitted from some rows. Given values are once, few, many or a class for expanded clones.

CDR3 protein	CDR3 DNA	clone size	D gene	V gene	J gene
CASRGPNYGYTF	TGTGCCAGCAGGGGACCGAACTATGGCTACACCTTC	once	.	TRBV6-5	TRBJ1-2
CASSLDRNQPQHF	TGTGCCAGCAGCTTAGATAGGAATCAGCCCCAGCATTTT	.	.	TRBV7-9	TRBJ1-5
CASSSPTGRNNEQFF	TGTGCCAGCAGCTCCCCGACAGGGAGGAACAATGAGCAGTTCTTC	.	.	TRBV7-6	TRBJ2-1
CASSAVQGRSYEQYF	TGTGCCAGCAGTGCTGTACAGGGGCGAAGCTACGAGCAGTACTTC	.	TRBD1	TRBV2	TRBJ2-7
CASSFVESVGRPEQFF	TGTGCCAGCAGTTTTGTTGAGTCAGTCGGGAGGCCTGAGCAGTTCTTC	.	TRBD2	TRBV6-6	TRBJ2-1
CASSLRPSGLAGANGELFF	TGTGCCAGCAGCCTCCGCCCTTCCGGACTAGCGGGAGCGAACGGGGAGCTGTTTTTT	.	TRBD2	TRBV14	TRBJ2-2
CASSHDLAGGNEQFF	TGTGCCAGCAGCCACGACTTAGCGGGGGGTAATGAGCAGTTCTTC	.	TRBD2	TRBV9	TRBJ2-1
CASSLSGRSGRGYEQYF	TGTGCCAGCAGTTTAAGCGGGAGGAGCGGGAGGGGCTACGAGCAGTACTTC	.	TRBD2	TRBV27	TRBJ2-7
CASPVDRETIRSPGNTIYF	TGTGCCAGCCCCGTAGACAGGGAAACGATCCGGAGTCCTGGAAACACCATATATTTT	.	TRBD1	TRBV7-9	TRBJ1-3
CASSPPPADRNTGELFF	TGCGCCAGCAGCCCCCCCCCGGCCGACCGGAACACCGGGGAGCTGTTTTTT	.	.	TRBV5-1	TRBJ2-2
CAWDGLAGVDTQYF	TGTGCCTGGGACGGACTAGCGGGGGTCGATACGCAGTATTTT	.	TRBD2	TRBV30	TRBJ2-3